A selection of T cell receptor beta chains follows, all from one sample in a study of T cell changes during pregnancy in multiple sclerosis. This table comes from immunoSEQ multiplex PCR, and its TCRdb copy is limited to in-frame clones, with some not included. The data show around 35,000 clones, with about 92% seen just once and 0.4% to 0.5% held by the top ten. Sequencing used CD4+ T cells from peripheral blood mononuclear cells, obtained after pregnancy. All receptors derive from a female donor with multiple sclerosis, enrolled in a pregnancy study. CDR3s include the opening cysteine and the closing phenylalanine or tryptophan. A D gene is named only where the DNA matches it firmly.

D gene: -; CDR3 length: 13; J gene: TRBJ2-5; V gene: TRBV11-3; CDR3 protein: CASSFARQETQYF; CDR3 DNA: TGTGCCAGCAGCTTCGCTAGACAAGAGACCCAGTACTTC
D gene: -; CDR3 length: 15; J gene: TRBJ1-1; V gene: TRBV11-2; CDR3 protein: CASSLSPGVNTEAFF; CDR3 DNA: TGTGCCAGCAGCTTATCGCCAGGGGTGAACACTGAAGCTTTCTTT
D gene: TRBD1; CDR3 length: 15; J gene: TRBJ1-4; V gene: TRBV5-1; CDR3 protein: CASSLGPGTGGKLFF; CDR3 DNA: TGCGCCAGCAGCCTGGGTCCCGGGACAGGGGGAAAACTGTTTTTT
D gene: -; CDR3 length: 16; J gene: TRBJ2-1; V gene: TRBV9; CDR3 protein: CASSVAARQGGNEQFF; CDR3 DNA: TGTGCCAGCAGCGTAGCGGCTCGACAGGGAGGAAATGAGCAGTTCTTC
D gene: TRBD2; CDR3 length: 14; J gene: TRBJ2-7; V gene: TRBV7-2; CDR3 protein: CASSPKRGGYEQYF; CDR3 DNA: TGTGCCAGCAGCCCGAAGCGGGGGGGCTACGAGCAGTACTTC
D gene: -; CDR3 length: 19; J gene: TRBJ1-1; V gene: TRBV27; CDR3 protein: CASSSPGGWEGSRLGEAFF; CDR3 DNA: TGTGCCAGCAGTTCTCCGGGGGGGTGGGAGGGTTCGCGGTTAGGGGAAGCTTTCTTT
D gene: -; CDR3 length: 14; J gene: TRBJ2-5; V gene: TRBV7-9; CDR3 protein: CASSLSLGRETQYF; CDR3 DNA: TGTGCCAGCAGCTTATCTCTAGGCCGGGAGACCCAGTACTTC
D gene: -; CDR3 length: 12; J gene: TRBJ1-4; V gene: TRBV18; CDR3 protein: CASSGSREKLFF; CDR3 DNA: TGTGCCAGCTCCGGCTCCAGGGAAAAACTGTTTTTT
D gene: -; CDR3 length: 15; J gene: TRBJ2-3; V gene: TRBV5-1; CDR3 protein: CASSRAGDRTDTQYF; CDR3 DNA: TGCGCCAGCAGTCGAGCAGGCGACAGGACAGATACGCAGTATTTT
D gene: -; CDR3 length: 14; J gene: TRBJ1-5; V gene: TRBV19; CDR3 protein: CASRGLNRNQPQHF; CDR3 DNA: TGTGCCAGTAGGGGACTAAATCGCAATCAGCCCCAGCATTTT
D gene: -; CDR3 length: 17; J gene: TRBJ1-3; V gene: TRBV10-3; CDR3 protein: CAISEPQGLETGNTIYF; CDR3 DNA: TGTGCCATCAGTGAGCCACAGGGTCTGGAGACTGGAAACACCATATATTTT
D gene: -; CDR3 length: 14; J gene: TRBJ2-3; V gene: TRBV9; CDR3 protein: CASSVDWSTDTQYF; CDR3 DNA: TGTGCCAGCAGCGTAGACTGGAGCACAGATACGCAGTATTTT
D gene: -; CDR3 length: 12; J gene: TRBJ1-5; V gene: TRBV10-1; CDR3 protein: CARPSDGQPQHF; CDR3 DNA: TGCGCCAGGCCAAGCGACGGCCAGCCCCAGCATTTT
D gene: -; CDR3 length: 12; J gene: TRBJ2-1; V gene: TRBV2; CDR3 protein: CASSARYNEQFF; CDR3 DNA: TGTGCCAGCAGTGCTCGGTACAATGAGCAGTTCTTC
D gene: TRBD1; CDR3 length: 18; J gene: TRBJ1-5; V gene: TRBV19; CDR3 protein: CASSPLRTGGYSNQPQHF; CDR3 DNA: TGTGCCAGTAGTCCCCTAAGGACAGGGGGCTATAGCAATCAGCCCCAGCATTTT
D gene: -; CDR3 length: 12; J gene: TRBJ1-2; V gene: TRBV7-9; CDR3 protein: CASSFENYGYTF; CDR3 DNA: TGTGCCAGCAGCTTTGAGAACTATGGCTACACCTTC
D gene: -; CDR3 length: 13; J gene: TRBJ1-3; V gene: TRBV30; CDR3 protein: CAWNSFAGNTIYF; CDR3 DNA: TGTGCCTGGAACTCCTTTGCTGGAAACACCATATATTTT